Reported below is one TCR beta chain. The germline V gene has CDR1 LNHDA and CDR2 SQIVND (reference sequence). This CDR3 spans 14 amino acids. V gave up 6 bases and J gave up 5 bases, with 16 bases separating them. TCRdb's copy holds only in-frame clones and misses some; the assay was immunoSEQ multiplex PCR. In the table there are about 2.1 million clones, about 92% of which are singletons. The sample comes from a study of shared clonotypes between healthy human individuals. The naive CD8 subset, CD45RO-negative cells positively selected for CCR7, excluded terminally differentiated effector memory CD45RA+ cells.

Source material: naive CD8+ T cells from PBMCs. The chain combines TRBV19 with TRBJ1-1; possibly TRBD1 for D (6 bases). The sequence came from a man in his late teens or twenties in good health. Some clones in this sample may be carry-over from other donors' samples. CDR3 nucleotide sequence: TGTGCCAGTAGCCTCCGTACAGGGCCAACTGAAGCTTTCTTT. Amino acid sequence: CASSLRTGPTEAFF. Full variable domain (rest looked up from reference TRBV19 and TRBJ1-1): DGGITQSPKYLFRKEGQNVTLSCEQNLNHDAMYWYRQDPGQGLRLIYYSQIVNDFQKGDIAEGYSVSREKKESFPLTVTSAQKNPTAFYLCASSLRTGPTEAFFGQGTRLTVV.